This T cell receptor (beta chain) appears in the sequencing data of a study of CD8 T cells in Susac syndrome. Germline V gene sequence: CDR1 SGHDT, CDR2 YYEEEE. Trimming pared 4 bases from V and 9 bases from J, leaving 11 bases between. The CDR3 spans 13 residues. This clonotype has only a few counts. A quantity of about 0.5 to 1 ug RNA underwent reverse transcription using random hexamers. Amplification of TCR beta CDR3 by immunoSEQ multiplex PCR spanned 54 Vbeta and 13 Jbeta. TCRdb reprocessed the immunoSEQ multiplex PCR reads via MiXCR and lists one record per CDR3 protein. The profile shows about 280,000 distinct CDR3 sequences, about 85% of them singletons. From blood CD8+ and CD4+ T cells, the TCR beta chain was sequenced. Treatment-naive patients with stable or active relapsing-remitting disease served as multiple sclerosis controls.

The source of this sequence is a human donor with multiple sclerosis. The rearrangement uses TRBV5-6 and TRBJ1-6; D gene ambiguous. Sequencing used CD8+ T cells from PBMCs. The CDR3, as DNA: TGTGCCAGCAGCAGAAGTATGGGTTCACCCCTCCACTTT. Protein: CASSRSMGSPLHF.